This passage covers 4 T cell receptor beta chains from one sample sequenced in a study of a mutant IDH1 vaccine in newly diagnosed glioma. Assay used: immunoSEQ multiplex PCR; TCRdb lists only in-frame clones, some missing. Here the sample spans roughly 69,000 clones, around 87% being singletons. This sample's time point: week 35, safety follow-up. Doses comprised 300 ug of mutant IDH1 20-mer peptide each, plus topical imiquimod. Antigens for these TCRs are unknown. Source: PBMCs, taken from a glioma patient whose treatment included an IDH1 peptide vaccine. These receptors were collected from a man younger than 40 with glioma.

This clone was detected only a few times. The J gene is TRBJ1-2, the V gene TRBV13, with 7 bases lining up with TRBD1. This CDR3 has 15 residues. V shed 5 bases, J shed 4 bases, and the junction held 10 bases outside the gene matches. Looked up from germline, CDR1 is PRHDT and CDR2 is FYEKMQ (reference sequence). The CDR3 sequence: CASSRNVGQIYGYTF. The CDR3 DNA reads TGTGCCAGCAGCCGCAATGTGGGACAGATCTATGGCTACACCTTC.

The chain carries TRBV7-2 and TRBJ1-3, with D uncertain. The CDR3 sequence is 14 residues long. Trimming took 3 bases from V and 0 from J, leaving 6 bases between them. CDR1 and CDR2 from the germline V gene are SGHTA and FQGNSA. CDR3 sequence: CASSFDFSGNTIYF. Here the CDR3 DNA reads TGTGCCAGCAGCTTCGACTTCTCTGGAAACACCATATATTTT. Using reference TRBV7-2 and TRBJ1-3 for the parts outside the CDR3, the full variable domain is GAGVSQSPSNKVTEKGKDVELRCDPISGHTALYWYRQSLGQGLEFLIYFQGNSAPDKSGLPSDRFSAERTGGSVSTLTIQRTQQEDSAVYLCASSFDFSGNTIYFGEGSWLTVV.

This clone occurred once. This rearrangement joins TRBV7-3 to TRBJ2-7; D is ambiguous. The CDR3 loop spans 15 amino acids. The V and J ends lost 0 bases and 7 bases respectively, with 16 bases between them. From germline, CDR1 is SGHTA and CDR2 FQGTGA. CDR3 nucleotide sequence: TGTGCCAGCAGCTTAACGTTTTCTCCCCGGCGGGAGCAGTACTTC. Translating gives CASSLTFSPRREQYF.

V is TRBV6-1 and J is TRBJ2-3; no clear D gene. Per germline, CDR1 MNHNS and CDR2 SASEGT. CDR3 size: 11 residues. V lost 7 bases, J lost 5 bases, and 7 bases lay in between. CDR3 residues: CASMGGDTQYF. Here the CDR3 DNA reads TGTGCCAGCATGGGTGGAGATACGCAGTATTTT.